Below, 9 T cell receptor beta chains from the same sample are listed, as sequenced in a study of siplizumab effects on memory and regulatory T cells. The repertoire was sequenced with immunoSEQ multiplex PCR; TCRdb's copy has only in-frame clones and lacks some. Of more than 85,000 clones listed, about 90% were seen once; the top ten hold around 1.1%. Material: CD4+ T cells sorted from blood. Receptors were obtained from a human donor in good health.

The CDR3 loop is CASSFTTDTQYF. CDR3 nucleotide sequence: TGCGCCAGCAGCTTTACTACAGATACGCAGTATTTT. The chain couples TRBV5-1 to TRBJ2-3; no firm D call. Between the trimmed V and J ends, which lost 2 bases and 3 bases, there was a span of 4 bases. From germline, CDR1 is SGHRS and CDR2 YFSETQ. This CDR3 spans 12 amino acids.

The genes are TRBV6-1 and TRBJ2-1; D is undetermined. V was pared by 6 bases and J by 4 bases, with 13 bases between. This CDR3 region has 14 residues. CDR1 MNHNS and CDR2 SASEGT come from the germline V gene. The CDR3 sequence is CASSATYQYNEQFF. The CDR3 nucleotides read TGTGCCAGCAGCGCCACGTACCAATACAATGAGCAGTTCTTC.

This chain joins TRBV28 and TRBJ2-7; the match to TRBD1 covers 11 bases. This CDR3 has 19 residues. The V gene end was trimmed by 6 bases and the J gene end by 0 bases; junction bases not matched to a gene: 16. Per germline, CDR1 MDHEN and CDR2 SYDVKM. CDR3 bases: TGTGCCAGCAGCTCCACCCGGGACAGGGGGTCACTCATCTCCTACGAGCAGTACTTC. Translation: CASSSTRDRGSLISYEQYF. The full variable domain, completed using reference TRBV28 and TRBJ2-7, is DVKVTQSSRYLVKRTGEKVFLECVQDMDHENMFWYRQDPGLGLRLIYFSYDVKMKEKGDIPEGYSVSREKKERFSLILESASTNQTSMYLCASSSTRDRGSLISYEQYFGPGTRLTVT.

CDR3 nucleotides: TGTGCCAGCACCAATCCCGGGACTAGCGGCTACGAGCAGTACTTC. This gives the protein CASTNPGTSGYEQYF. The chain uses TRBV5-4 and TRBJ2-7, with 11 positions matching TRBD2. Germline CDR1 SGHNT, CDR2 YYREEE (reference sequence). The CDR3 loop spans 15 amino acids. Trimming took 6 bases from V and 3 from J; bases not matched to a gene: 8.

The genes are TRBV6-6 and TRBJ2-3; perhaps D is TRBD1 or TRBD2 (5 bases each). CDR1 MNHNY and CDR2 SVGAGI come from the germline V gene (reference sequence). This CDR3 spans 12 amino acids. Trimming took off 10 bases at V and 2 bases at J, with 10 bases between the two ends. The CDR3 reads CATGALTDTQYF. As DNA, the CDR3 is TGTGCCACCGGGGCTCTCACAGATACGCAGTATTTT.

The chain employs TRBV2 and TRBJ1-6; 7 bases match TRBD1. Germline CDR1 SNHLY, CDR2 FYNNEI. Trimming cost V 6 bases and J 8 bases; bases outside gene matches: 13. The CDR3 runs 16 residues. The CDR3 loop is CASRLGGQIGDSPLHF. The CDR3 nucleotides read TGTGCCAGCAGACTAGGGGGACAGATCGGGGATTCACCCCTCCACTTT.

V and J are TRBV9 and TRBJ2-1; D call uncertain. The CDR3 length is 14 residues. Germline CDR1 SGDLS, CDR2 YYNGEE. V shed 0 bases and J shed 4 bases, with 8 bases lying between them. CDR3 protein: CASSVVGEYNEQFF. The CDR3 DNA sequence: TGTGCCAGCAGCGTAGTCGGAGAATACAATGAGCAGTTCTTC.

The chain joins TRBV7-8 to TRBJ1-1; 7 nucleotides match TRBD1. V gave up 5 bases and J gave up 0 bases; unmatched junction bases: 12. This CDR3 has 17 residues. The germline gives CDR1 SGHVS, CDR2 FQNEAQ. The CDR3 reads CASSQIQGTRVNTEAFF. CDR3 sequence (DNA): TGTGCCAGCAGCCAAATACAGGGGACTAGGGTGAACACTGAAGCTTTCTTT. Full variable domain (rest looked up from reference TRBV7-8 and TRBJ1-1): GAGVSQSPRYKVAKRGQDVALRCDPISGHVSLFWYQQALGQGPEFLTYFQNEAQLDKSGLPSDRFFAERPEGSVSTLKIQRTQQEDSAVYLCASSQIQGTRVNTEAFFGQGTRLTVV.

The gene calls are TRBV2 and TRBJ1-4; the D is unclear. This CDR3 contains 15 residues. Germline lookup yields CDR1 SNHLY and CDR2 FYNNEI. V gave up 5 bases and J gave up 0 bases, with 10 bases separating them. CDR3 in DNA: TGTGCCAGCAGTATCGACACTTCAACTAATGAAAAACTGTTTTTT. Its translation is CASSIDTSTNEKLFF. Based on the CDR3 plus reference TRBV2 and TRBJ1-4, the full variable domain is EPEVTQTPSHQVTQMGQEVILRCVPISNHLYFYWYRQILGQKVEFLVSFYNNEISEKSEIFDDQFSVERPDGSNFTLKIRSTKLEDSAMYFCASSIDTSTNEKLFFGSGTQLSVL.